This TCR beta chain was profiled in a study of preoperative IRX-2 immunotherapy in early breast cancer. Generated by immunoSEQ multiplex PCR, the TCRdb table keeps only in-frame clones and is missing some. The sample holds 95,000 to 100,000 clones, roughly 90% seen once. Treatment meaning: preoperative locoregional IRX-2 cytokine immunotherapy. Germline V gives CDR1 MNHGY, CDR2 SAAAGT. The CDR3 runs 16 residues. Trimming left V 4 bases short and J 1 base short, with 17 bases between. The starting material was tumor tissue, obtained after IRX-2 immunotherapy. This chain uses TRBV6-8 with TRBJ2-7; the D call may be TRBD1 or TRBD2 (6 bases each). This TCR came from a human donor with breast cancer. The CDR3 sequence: CASSSAGHPLSYEQYF. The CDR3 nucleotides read TGTGCCAGCAGTTCCGCGGGACACCCTCTTTCCTACGAGCAGTACTTC.